The 5 T cell receptor beta chains below were found in one sample sequenced in a study of graft-versus-host responses after intestinal transplantation. TCRdb keeps only in-frame clones here, not all; method: immunoSEQ multiplex PCR. The table shows around 76,000 clones, with just under 95% occurring only once. These receptors' antigens are unknown. The starting material was unstimulated CD8+ T cells sorted from spleen or lymph node cells, obtained before intestinal transplant. All receptors come from a human donor who received an intestinal transplant.

CDR3 sequence reads: CASSYGRFFYNEQFF. DNA for the CDR3: TGTGCCAGCAGTTACGGGAGGTTCTTCTACAATGAGCAGTTCTTC. V is TRBV27 and J is TRBJ2-1, with 7 bases that match TRBD2. Germline V CDR1 and CDR2: MNHEY, SMNVEV (reference sequence). The CDR3 has 15 residues. The V and J ends lost 4 bases and 3 bases, in that order; junction bases with no gene match: 6.

V and J are TRBV6-5 and TRBJ2-1, with D possibly matching TRBD2 (5 bases). CDR1 is MNHEY, CDR2 SVGAGI, per germline. The CDR3 has 16 amino acids. V dropped 0 bases and J dropped 3 bases, with 12 bases sitting between them. The CDR3 nucleotides read TGTGCCAGCAGTTACTCGCGCAGCGGTTACTACAATGAGCAGTTCTTC. This codes for CASSYSRSGYYNEQFF.

A few counts support this clone. The rearrangement links TRBV10-1 to TRBJ1-4; no clear D gene. V lost 2 bases and J lost 2, with 9 bases in between. Germline lookup yields CDR1 WNHNN and CDR2 SYGVQD (reference sequence). The CDR3 totals 15 residues. CDR3: CASSEGPFTNEKLFF. The CDR3 DNA sequence: TGCGCCAGCAGTGAGGGGCCGTTCACTAATGAAAAACTGTTTTTT.

The V call is TRBV7-9, the J call TRBJ2-1; 8 bases are shared with TRBD2. The CDR3 has 17 amino acids. Per the germline V gene, CDR1 is SEHNR and CDR2 is FQNEAQ (reference sequence). Unmatched junction bases numbered 13, after V lost 2 bases and J lost 7 bases. CDR3 protein: CASSLFQRGKVTNEQFF. Here the CDR3 DNA reads TGTGCCAGCAGCTTATTCCAGCGGGGGAAGGTTACAAATGAGCAGTTCTTC.

The chain links TRBV4-1 to TRBJ2-3, with TRBD2 identical over 8 bases. The CDR3 has 17 residues. Germline CDR1 reads MGHRA; CDR2 reads YSYEKL. Germline trimming cut 1 base from V and 5 bases from J; bases unmatched to any gene: 11. The CDR3 loop is CASSQAVVGRAGDTQYF. As DNA, the CDR3 is TGCGCCAGCAGCCAAGCTGTGGTCGGGAGGGCCGGAGATACGCAGTATTTT.